This TCR beta chain was captured by sequencing in a study of control samples from healthy donors and cancer patients. Generated by immunoSEQ multiplex PCR, the TCRdb table keeps only in-frame clones and is missing some. The repertoire has some 77,000 clones, around 90% of them found once; the top ten carry approximately 7.6%. Germline loops: CDR1 SGHDN, CDR2 FVKESK. This CDR3 is 18 amino acids long. With 0 bases clipped from V and 0 bases from J, the junction kept 9 bases outside the gene matches. The TCR comes from a woman in her sixties in good health. The sequenced sample was blood. The V call is TRBV14, the J call TRBJ1-1; 8 bases are a match to TRBD1. CDR3 region: CASSQDRVRGRMNTEAFF. The CDR3, as DNA: TGTGCCAGCAGCCAAGATCGTGTCAGGGGGCGCATGAACACTGAAGCTTTCTTT.